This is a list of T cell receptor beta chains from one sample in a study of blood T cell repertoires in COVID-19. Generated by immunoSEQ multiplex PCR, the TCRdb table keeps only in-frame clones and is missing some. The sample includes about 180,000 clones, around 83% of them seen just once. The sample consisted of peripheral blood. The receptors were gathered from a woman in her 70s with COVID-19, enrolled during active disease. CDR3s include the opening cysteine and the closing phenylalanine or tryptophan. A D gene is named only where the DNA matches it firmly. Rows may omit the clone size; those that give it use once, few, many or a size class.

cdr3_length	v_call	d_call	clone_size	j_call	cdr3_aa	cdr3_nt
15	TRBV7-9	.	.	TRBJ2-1	CASAIVRVTYNEQFF	TGTGCCAGCGCCATTGTGAGGGTAACCTACAATGAGCAGTTCTTC
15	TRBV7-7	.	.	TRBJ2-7	CASSLGPGSSYEQYF	TGTGCCAGCAGCTTAGGTCCCGGTAGCTCCTACGAGCAGTACTTC
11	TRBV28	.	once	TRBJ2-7	CASTGNYEQYF	TGTGCCAGCACGGGAAACTACGAGCAGTACTTC
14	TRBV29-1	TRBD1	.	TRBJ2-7	CSVEAGPGGLEQYF	TGCAGCGTGGAAGCTGGGCCAGGGGGCCTCGAGCAGTACTTC
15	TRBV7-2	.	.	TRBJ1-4	CASSGRQSTNEKLFF	TGTGCCAGCAGCGGCAGACAGTCAACTAATGAAAAACTGTTTTTT
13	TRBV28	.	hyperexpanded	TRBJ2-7	CASALGVGYEQYF	TGTGCCAGCGCATTAGGGGTCGGCTACGAGCAGTACTTC
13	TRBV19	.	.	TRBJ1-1	CASSINRNTEAFF	TGTGCCAGTAGTATAAATCGGAACACTGAAGCTTTCTTT
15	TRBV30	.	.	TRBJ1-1	CAWSVLGVMNTEAFF	TGTGCCTGGAGTGTCCTGGGAGTGATGAACACTGAAGCTTTCTTT
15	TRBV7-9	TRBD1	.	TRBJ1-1	CASSPMRGPTTEAFF	TGTGCCAGCAGCCCGATGAGGGGGCCTACTACTGAAGCTTTCTTT
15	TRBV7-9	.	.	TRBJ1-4	CASSYFSGTNEKLFF	TGTGCCAGCAGCTATTTTAGCGGGACTAATGAAAAACTGTTTTTT
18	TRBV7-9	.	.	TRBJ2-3	CASSTRTGGTSLTDTQYF	TGTGCCAGCAGCACCAGGACAGGGGGGACTAGCCTCACAGATACGCAGTATTTT
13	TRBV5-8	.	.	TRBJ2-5	CASSLVFQETQYF	TGTGCCAGCAGCTTGGTATTCCAAGAGACCCAGTACTTC